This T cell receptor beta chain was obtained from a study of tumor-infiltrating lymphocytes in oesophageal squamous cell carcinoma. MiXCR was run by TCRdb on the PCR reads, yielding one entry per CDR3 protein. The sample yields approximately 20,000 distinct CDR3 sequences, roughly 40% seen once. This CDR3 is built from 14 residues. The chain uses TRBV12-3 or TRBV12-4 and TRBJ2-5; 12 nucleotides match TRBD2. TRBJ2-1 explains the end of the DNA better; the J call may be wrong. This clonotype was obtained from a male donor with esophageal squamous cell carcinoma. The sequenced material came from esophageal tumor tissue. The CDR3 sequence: CASTTSGRFDEQFF. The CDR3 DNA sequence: TGTGCCAGCACCACTAGCGGGAGGTTCGATGAGCAGTTCTTC.